This passage covers 32 T cell receptor beta chains from one sample sequenced in a study of shared clonotypes between healthy human individuals. The method was immunoSEQ multiplex PCR; TCRdb's version includes in-frame clones alone and lacks a portion of them. The table records 490,000 or so clones, roughly 78% of them present only once. Specimen: PBMCs. The source of these receptors is a woman aged 40 to 49 in good health. Some clones in this sample may be carry-over from other donors' samples.

About this clone itself: In the same sample, other DNA sequences code for this CDR3. This chain connects TRBV11-2 to TRBJ2-2; 9 nucleotides align to TRBD1. CDR3 length equals 15 residues. The germline V gene has CDR1 SGHAT and CDR2 FQNNGV. The junction had 3 bases not matched to a gene; V was cut back by 5 bases and J by 2 bases. The CDR3 here is CASSRGQGNTGELFF. The CDR3, as DNA: TGTGCCAGCAGCCGGGGACAGGGAAACACCGGGGAGCTGTTTTTT.

The J gene is TRBJ2-5, the V gene TRBV4-1; TRBD1 matches 7 bases. Germline V gives CDR1 MGHRA, CDR2 YSYEKL. The CDR3 has 15 amino acids. J lost 5 bases, V lost 1 base, and 7 bases had no gene match. CDR3 sequence reads: CASSQVQGLGETQYF. CDR3 DNA: TGCGCCAGCAGCCAAGTACAGGGGTTGGGGGAGACCCAGTACTTC.

V is TRBV2 and J is TRBJ2-7; 13 bases line up with TRBD2. With V trimmed by 5 bases and J by 5 bases, 6 bases remained unmatched. Germline assignment: CDR1 SNHLY and CDR2 FYNNEI. This CDR3 is 15 amino acids long. For the CDR3, the DNA is TGTGCCAGCAGTAACCAGGGACTAGCGGGAAACGAGCAGTACTTC. Its translation: CASSNQGLAGNEQYF.

This sequence joins TRBV5-1 and TRBJ2-2; 10 bases align to TRBD1. Germline-derived CDR1 and CDR2 are SGHRS and YFSETQ. The CDR3 length is 17 residues. The J segment lost 4 bases and the V segment lost 2 bases, leaving 8 bases of the junction unmatched. The CDR3 protein is CASSFGQGDRGTGELFF. The CDR3 DNA follows: TGCGCCAGCAGCTTCGGACAGGGGGACCGGGGCACCGGGGAGCTGTTTTTT.

A note on this clone: A much larger clone lies a single base off, so this may be a read error. Other DNA sequences of this sample code for an identical CDR3. The chain is built from TRBV5-1 and TRBJ2-5; 10 bases are a match to TRBD1. Germline CDR1 reads SGHRS; CDR2 reads YFSETQ. This CDR3 spans 15 amino acids. The junction had 2 bases not matched to a gene; V was cut back by 0 bases and J by 3 bases. The CDR3 region is CASSLAGTGEETQYF. CDR3 DNA sequence: TGCGCCAGCAGCTTGGCCGGGACAGGGGAAGAGACCCAGTACTTC.

This clone was seen a handful of times. In nucleotides, the CDR3 is TGTGCCAGCAGTTCTCTGACCAGGGGGATAGGTCAGCCCCAGCATTTT. The encoded protein is CASSSLTRGIGQPQHF. J is TRBJ1-5 and V is TRBV6-5, with 7 bases lining up with TRBD1. V was pared by 4 bases and J by 6 bases, with 12 bases of the junction left unmatched. The V gene's germline CDR1 is MNHEY and CDR2 SVGAGI. CDR3 length equals 16 residues.

This chain links TRBV7-9 with TRBJ2-1; TRBD1 matches at 8 bases. Germline loops: CDR1 SEHNR, CDR2 FQNEAQ (reference sequence). This CDR3 spans 16 amino acids. V trimming: 1 base; J trimming: 1 base; junction bases outside the gene matches: 3. The CDR3 sequence is CASSLGGQGSYNEQFF. DNA of the CDR3: TGTGCCAGCAGCTTAGGTGGACAGGGTTCCTACAATGAGCAGTTCTTC.

The chain combines TRBV6-5 with TRBJ1-5, with 8 bases identical to TRBD1. V lost 2 bases to trimming and J lost 7 bases; unmatched junction nucleotides: 4. Germline-derived CDR1 and CDR2 are MNHEY and SVGAGI. This CDR3 has 14 residues. The CDR3 sequence: CASSYGQGSQPQHF. As DNA, the CDR3 is TGTGCCAGCAGTTACGGACAGGGAAGCCAGCCCCAGCATTTT.

The chain carries TRBV2 and TRBJ1-1; D perhaps matches TRBD1 (5 bases). The CDR3 runs 13 residues. Trimming shortened V by 9 bases and J by 1 base, and 12 bases separated the two germline ends. CDR1 and CDR2 (germline): SNHLY, FYNNEI. The CDR3 here is CASQGTPNTEAFF. For the CDR3, the DNA is TGTGCCAGTCAGGGCACCCCGAACACTGAAGCTTTCTTT. Full variable domain (remainder filled in from reference TRBV2 and TRBJ1-1): EPEVTQTPSHQVTQMGQEVILRCVPISNHLYFYWYRQILGQKVEFLVSFYNNEISEKSEIFDDQFSVERPDGSNFTLKIRSTKLEDSAMYFCASQGTPNTEAFFGQGTRLTVV.

The chain uses TRBV10-2 and TRBJ1-1; 11 nucleotides line up with TRBD1. The length of the CDR3 is 16 residues. V gave up 1 base and J gave up 4 bases; unmatched junction bases: 5. Germline V gene lookup returns CDR1 WSHSY and CDR2 SAAADI. CDR3 in amino acids: CASSEFRDRGSTEAFF. The CDR3 region has the DNA TGCGCCAGCAGTGAGTTCCGGGACAGGGGGTCCACTGAAGCTTTCTTT.

The chain has TRBV7-2 and TRBJ2-2, with TRBD2 as a possible D gene (5 bases). The CDR3 has 15 amino acids. Germline CDR1 reads SGHTA; CDR2 reads FQGNSA. Trimming cost V 2 bases and J 8 bases, with 15 bases left between them. The CDR3 sequence: CASSLIPRAEGELFF. The CDR3, as DNA: TGTGCCAGCAGCTTAATCCCGAGGGCGGAAGGGGAGCTGTTTTTT.

The chain uses TRBV28 and TRBJ2-1; 13 nucleotides match TRBD2. Germline assignment: CDR1 MDHEN and CDR2 SYDVKM. The CDR3 loop spans 15 amino acids. With 6 bases clipped from V and 10 bases from J, the junction kept 9 bases outside the gene matches. The CDR3 DNA is TGTGCCAGCAGCAAACTAGCGGGAGGGTCACGGGAGCAGTTCTTC. This translates into CASSKLAGGSREQFF.

The gene calls are TRBV2 and TRBJ2-5; 12 nucleotides agree with TRBD2. V lost 6 bases and J lost 4; bases outside the gene matches: 6. Germline V lookup: CDR1 SNHLY, CDR2 FYNNEI. The CDR3 covers 15 residues. The CDR3, as DNA: TGTGCCAGCAGCGAGACTAGCGGGAGTAGAGAGACCCAGTACTTC. Amino acids: CASSETSGSRETQYF.

This clone was seen once. This chain's CDR3 is CAISEEPILTTNEKLFF. DNA of the CDR3: TGTGCCATCAGTGAGGAGCCAATCCTAACGACTAATGAAAAACTGTTTTTT. The chain carries TRBV10-3 and TRBJ1-4; D remains unclear. Germline CDR1 and CDR2: ENHRY and SYGVKD. V lost 2 bases, J lost 2 bases, and 15 bases lay in between. The CDR3 has 17 residues.

V gene TRBV7-9 combines with J gene TRBJ2-1; TRBD2 agrees at 8 bases. Trimming at V came to 6 bases and at J to 4 bases, leaving 8 bases not matched to a gene. The CDR3 has 15 residues. Germline V gene sequence: CDR1 SEHNR, CDR2 FQNEAQ (reference sequence). CDR3 protein: CASSYRTSFYNEQFF. DNA for the CDR3: TGTGCCAGCAGTTACCGGACTAGCTTTTACAATGAGCAGTTCTTC. The entire variable domain, with the rest obtained from reference TRBV7-9 and TRBJ2-1, is as follows: DTGVSQNPRHKITKRGQNVTFRCDPISEHNRLYWYRQTLGQGPEFLTYFQNEAQLEKSRLLSDRFSAERPKGSFSTLEIQRTEQGDSAMYLCASSYRTSFYNEQFFGPGTRLTVL.

This chain joins TRBV10-3 and TRBJ2-7, with a tentative D call TRBD2 (6 bases). This CDR3 has 18 amino acids. The V gene's germline CDR1 is ENHRY and CDR2 SYGVKD. Deletions cut 5 bases from V and 4 bases from J, with 27 bases between. DNA of the CDR3: TGTGCCATCAGTATCTTCGGGGACCGGGTTTCCGGGGGATACGAGCAGTACTTC. This sequence encodes CAISIFGDRVSGGYEQYF.

A word on this clone: A much larger clonotype is one base distant, so this may be a read error. The chain combines TRBV6-6 with TRBJ2-1; D is unclear. From germline, CDR1 is MNHNY and CDR2 SVGAGI (reference sequence). The ends were cut back, 5 bases at V and 0 bases at J, with 5 bases in the middle. The CDR3 has 13 amino acids. This CDR3 reads CASSADSYNEQFF. The CDR3 coding sequence is TGTGCCAGCAGTGCGGACTCCTACAATGAGCAGTTCTTC.

This chain links TRBV5-5 with TRBJ2-7; D is unresolved. This CDR3 has 14 residues. Per germline, CDR1 SGHKS and CDR2 YYEKEE (reference sequence). V gave up 2 bases and J gave up 0 bases, with 9 bases separating them. CDR3: CASSFLPSSYEQYF. CDR3 nucleotides: TGTGCCAGCAGCTTCCTTCCGAGCTCCTACGAGCAGTACTTC.

There are a few counts of this clone. The chain uses TRBV28 and TRBJ2-3, with unresolved D. Trimming took off 1 base at V and 4 bases at J, with 9 bases between the two ends. CDR1 and CDR2 from the germline V gene are MDHEN and SYDVKM. The CDR3 length is 14 residues. The CDR3 sequence is CASSLSRVADTQYF. The CDR3 nucleotides are TGTGCCAGCAGTTTATCCCGGGTAGCAGATACGCAGTATTTT.

The chain uses TRBV7-3 and TRBJ2-7; 7 bases are shared with TRBD1. J lost 9 bases, V lost 2 bases, and 7 bases had no gene match. Per germline, CDR1 SGHTA and CDR2 FQGTGA. The CDR3 has 13 amino acids. The CDR3: CASSLWQGDVQYF. The CDR3 DNA follows: TGTGCCAGCAGCTTATGGCAGGGGGACGTGCAGTACTTC.

The chain recombines TRBV5-1 with TRBJ2-2; 15 nucleotides match TRBD2. With 4 bases clipped from V and 5 bases from J, the junction kept 9 bases outside the gene matches. The CDR3 totals 18 residues. CDR1 and CDR2 (germline): SGHRS, YFSETQ. CDR3 amino acids: CASSPRTSGRASTGELFF. The CDR3 DNA is TGCGCCAGCAGCCCCCGGACTAGCGGGAGGGCGTCGACCGGGGAGCTGTTTTTT.

This rearrangement joins TRBV28 to TRBJ2-3, with 14 positions matching TRBD2. This CDR3 spans 16 amino acids. Losses at the gene ends were 5 bases for V and 4 bases for J; bases not matched to a gene: 5. CDR1 is MDHEN and CDR2 is SYDVKM in the germline V gene. The CDR3 coding sequence is TGTGCCAGCAGTGCCTTGGGACTAGCGGGAGCAGATACGCAGTATTTT. Its protein is CASSALGLAGADTQYF. Looking up the rest from reference TRBV28 and TRBJ2-3 gives the full variable domain: DVKVTQSSRYLVKRTGEKVFLECVQDMDHENMFWYRQDPGLGLRLIYFSYDVKMKEKGDIPEGYSVSREKKERFSLILESASTNQTSMYLCASSALGLAGADTQYFGPGTRLTVL.

The CDR3 reads CASSLVNNEQFF. The CDR3 nucleotides read TGTGCCAGCAGCTTAGTGAACAATGAGCAGTTCTTC. The V and J genes are TRBV7-2 and TRBJ2-1; D unclear. The germline CDR1 and CDR2 sequences are SGHTA and FQGNSA. Trimming took off 1 base at V and 5 bases at J, with 3 bases between the two ends. This CDR3 is built from 12 residues.

The rearrangement joins TRBV28 to TRBJ1-5; D might be TRBD1 (6 bases). The germline V gene encodes CDR1 MDHEN and CDR2 SYDVKM. This CDR3 has 14 residues. V shed 10 bases and J shed 4 bases, with 17 bases lying between them. CDR3 amino acids: CATRGQFTNQPQHF. The CDR3, as DNA: TGTGCCACCAGAGGACAGTTCACGAATCAGCCCCAGCATTTT.

The genes are TRBV21-1 and TRBJ2-3; TRBD1, the table's D call, lacks a check against the DNA. TRBV21-1 is termed a pseudogene. CDR3 length: 15 amino acids. CDR3 in amino acids: CASSKRTGAVDTQYF. CDR3 nucleotide sequence: TGTGCCAGCAGCAAACGAACAGGGGCAGTAGATACGCAGTATTTT.

The V gene is TRBV9, the J gene TRBJ2-3; TRBD2 aligns across 9 bases. With 4 bases clipped from V and 1 base from J, the junction kept 4 bases outside the gene matches. The CDR3 contains 15 residues. Germline loops: CDR1 SGDLS, CDR2 YYNGEE. The CDR3 coding sequence is TGTGCCAGCAGCCCCACTAGCGGGCGCACAGATACGCAGTATTTT. Protein product: CASSPTSGRTDTQYF. Complete variable domain (other parts from reference TRBV9 and TRBJ2-3): DSGVTQTPKHLITATGQRVTLRCSPRSGDLSVYWYQQSLDQGLQFLIQYYNGEERAKGNILERFSAQQFPDLHSELNLSSLELGDSALYFCASSPTSGRTDTQYFGPGTRLTVL.

The chain has TRBV20-1 and TRBJ2-7; possible D gene TRBD1, 5 bases. CDR1 and CDR2 (germline): DFQATT, SNEGSKA (reference sequence). This CDR3 has 11 amino acids. V lost 4 bases and J lost 12, with 16 bases in between. CDR3 sequence reads: CSATGASNPYF. The CDR3 DNA follows: TGCAGTGCTACTGGGGCATCCAATCCGTACTTC.

This clone was counted a single time. The chain couples TRBV10-3 to TRBJ1-4; the D is unclear. Looked up from germline, CDR1 is ENHRY and CDR2 is SYGVKD. This CDR3 spans 14 amino acids. The ends were cut back, 3 bases at V and 7 bases at J, with 12 bases in the middle. In DNA, the CDR3 is TGTGCCATCAGTGATTTAGGAGGAGGTGAAAAACTGTTTTTT. Translation: CAISDLGGGEKLFF.

The chain joins TRBV6-5 to TRBJ2-7; D unclear. This CDR3 is 13 amino acids long. From germline, CDR1 is MNHEY and CDR2 SVGAGI. Trimming left V 6 bases short and J 1 base short, with 10 bases between. The DNA of the CDR3 is TGTGCCAGCAGCCTAGGACCGTCCTACGAGCAGTACTTC. Encoded protein: CASSLGPSYEQYF.

J is TRBJ2-7 and V is TRBV5-5; 7 nucleotides agree with TRBD1. Trimming took 1 base from V and 5 from J; bases not matched to a gene: 9. The CDR3 has 15 residues. Germline CDR1 reads SGHKS; CDR2 reads YYEKEE (reference sequence). For the CDR3, the DNA is TGTGCCAGCAGCTTGCTTGCGACAGGGCTCGACGAGCAGTACTTC. Protein: CASSLLATGLDEQYF.

Concerning this clone: A read error may be the cause here, since a much bigger clone is one base away. V gene TRBV28 combines with J gene TRBJ1-2; no clear D gene. The CDR3 is 16 amino acids. The germline CDR1 and CDR2 sequences are MDHEN and SYDVKM. The germline V and J ends were trimmed by 4 bases and 4 bases, with 19 bases remaining between them. DNA for the CDR3: TGTGCCAGCAGTTCGGGAGCGGAGTACCATTTCTATGGCTACACCTTC. This translates into CASSSGAEYHFYGYTF.

The CDR3 loop reads CASSLSPLAGVYEQYF. In DNA, the CDR3 is TGTGCCAGCAGCTTAAGTCCGCTAGCGGGAGTCTACGAGCAGTACTTC. This chain links TRBV7-8 with TRBJ2-7; 10 bases map to TRBD2. The CDR3 runs 16 residues. V lost 2 bases to trimming and J lost 3 bases; unmatched junction nucleotides: 7. CDR1 and CDR2 from the germline V gene are SGHVS and FQNEAQ.